This paragraph reports one T cell receptor beta chain. What it binds is unknown. The data belong to a study of OX40 agonist ivuxolimab in advanced cancers. Study information: Patients were infused with ivuxolimab every 2 weeks at 0.01 to 10 mg/kg. Dose-escalation patients had hepatocellular carcinoma, melanoma, renal cell or head and neck cancer. Study outcomes and limitations: Researchers report that CD8+ T cells had, on average, more expanded clones than CD4+. Researchers did not establish what antigens the expanded peripheral T cells target.

The method was immunoSEQ multiplex PCR; TCRdb's version includes in-frame clones alone and lacks a portion of them. The data show 30,000 to 40,000 clones, about 88% seen once. The CDR3 has 17 residues. After removal of 6 bases from V and 0 bases from J, the junction contained 5 bases not matched to a gene. Germline CDR1 is LGHNT and CDR2 is FRNRAP. This sequence originates from an adult with an advanced solid tumor such as melanoma, head and neck, liver or kidney cancer. The V and J genes are TRBV12-5 and TRBJ2-1; 13 positions agree with TRBD2. The material sequenced was CD4+ or CD8+ T cells sorted from blood, taken in a trial of the OX40 agonist ivuxolimab. The CDR3: CASGRTSGSGSYNEQFF. CDR3 bases: TGTGCTAGTGGCCGGACTAGCGGGAGTGGCTCCTACAATGAGCAGTTCTTC.